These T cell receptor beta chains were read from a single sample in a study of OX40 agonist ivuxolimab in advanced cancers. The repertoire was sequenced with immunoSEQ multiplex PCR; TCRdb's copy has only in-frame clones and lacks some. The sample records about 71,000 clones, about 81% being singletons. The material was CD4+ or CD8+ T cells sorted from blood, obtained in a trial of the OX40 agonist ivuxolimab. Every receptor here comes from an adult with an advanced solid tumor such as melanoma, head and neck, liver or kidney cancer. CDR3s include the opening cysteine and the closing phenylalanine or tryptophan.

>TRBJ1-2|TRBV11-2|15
CASSLGGDPPGGYTF
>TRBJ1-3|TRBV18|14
CASSRDRAGNTIYF
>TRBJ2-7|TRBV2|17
CASSARQVHLVTYEQYF
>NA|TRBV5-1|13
CASSSGSTYEQYF
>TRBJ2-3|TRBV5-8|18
CASSLGALAPRKGDTQYF
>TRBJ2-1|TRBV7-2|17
CASSLAGLAGGYNEQFF
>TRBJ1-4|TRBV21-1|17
CASARQGHETTNEKLFF
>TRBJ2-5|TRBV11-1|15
CASSSPRAGGETQYF
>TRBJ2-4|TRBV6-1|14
CASTATGSTNIQYF
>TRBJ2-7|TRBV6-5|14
CASMQFGGGYEQYF
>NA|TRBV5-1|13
CASSLGDNYEQYF
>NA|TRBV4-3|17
CASSQDPGTGVFNEQFF
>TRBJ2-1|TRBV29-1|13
CTGSSGEYNEQFF
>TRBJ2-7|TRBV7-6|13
CAGSFMGVEEQYF
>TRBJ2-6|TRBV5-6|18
CASSLPGVLEDGANVLTF
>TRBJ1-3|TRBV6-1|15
CAIVDRDSSGNTIYF
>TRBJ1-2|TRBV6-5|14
CASGQDRAPYGYTF
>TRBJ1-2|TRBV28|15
CASSLFGQGRNGYTF
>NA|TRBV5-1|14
CASSPLRQGNEQYF
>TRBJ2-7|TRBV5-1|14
CASSRTGSSYEQYF
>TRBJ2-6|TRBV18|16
CASSSGTGTGANVLTF
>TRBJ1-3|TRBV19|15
CASSPVAYPGNTIYF
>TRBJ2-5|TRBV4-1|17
CASSLPPGLAGQETQYF
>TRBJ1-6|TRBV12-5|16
CASGFVGSSYNSPLHF
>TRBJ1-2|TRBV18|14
CASSPQRGDYGYTF
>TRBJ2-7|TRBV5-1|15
CASSFEVQSSYEQYF
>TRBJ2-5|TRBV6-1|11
CASSEGETQYF
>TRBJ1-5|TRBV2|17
CASSPKGAIRGHQPQHF
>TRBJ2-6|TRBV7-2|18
CASSAIPGLRTGANVLTF
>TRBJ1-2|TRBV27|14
CASSLSGQLRGYTF
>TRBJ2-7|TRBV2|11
CASSYDGEQYF
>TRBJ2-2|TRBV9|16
CASSPTTGTNTGELFF
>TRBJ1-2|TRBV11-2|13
CASSLLGNDGYTF
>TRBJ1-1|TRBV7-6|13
CASSRTENTEAFF
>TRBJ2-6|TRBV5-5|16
CASSWGQISGANVLTF
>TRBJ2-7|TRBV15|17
CATSRGVPTGYDYEQYF
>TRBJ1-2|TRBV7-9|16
CASSREDRGLRYGYTF
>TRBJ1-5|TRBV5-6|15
CASTRGTASNQPQHF
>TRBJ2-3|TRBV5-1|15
CASSPLAGTTDTQYF
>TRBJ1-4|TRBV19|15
CASSIRGLENEKLFF
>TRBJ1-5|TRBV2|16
CASSSGQEDGNQPQHF
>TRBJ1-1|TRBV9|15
CASSVENGANTEAFF
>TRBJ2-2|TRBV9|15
CASSVAGENTGELFF
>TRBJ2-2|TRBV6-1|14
CAGSSTGATGELFF
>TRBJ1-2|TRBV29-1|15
CSVESDMDSYGGYTF
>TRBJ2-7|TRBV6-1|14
CASSDTGYSIEQYF
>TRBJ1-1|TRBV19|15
CASSIVARGETEAFF
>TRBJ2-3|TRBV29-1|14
CSVEKLTSTDTQYF
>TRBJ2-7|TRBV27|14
CASSLQGPRGEQYF
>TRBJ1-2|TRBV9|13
CASSVARDYGYTF
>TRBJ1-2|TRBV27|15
CASSPIRAGSYGYTF
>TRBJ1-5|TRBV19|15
CASNQGLSSNQPQHF
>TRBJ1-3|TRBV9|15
CASSVGSTTGNTIYF
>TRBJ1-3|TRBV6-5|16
CASSYLSGSSGNTIYF
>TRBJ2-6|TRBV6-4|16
CASSAQTGAGANVLTF
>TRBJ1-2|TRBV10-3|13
CAISESREYGYTF
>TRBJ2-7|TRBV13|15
CASSLIGRGRYEQYF
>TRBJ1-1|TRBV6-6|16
CASSYMRVFVDTEAFF
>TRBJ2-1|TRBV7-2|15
CASTPRAGHYNEQFF